The subject of this entry is one T cell receptor beta chain. Its target is not known. The sample is drawn from a study of cytomegalovirus exposure and HLA in healthy donors. Study-level findings and limits: The authors later linked a missense DCLRE1C variant to TCR beta V- and J-gene trimming.

This CDR3 comprises 11 residues. The V and J ends lost 6 bases and 2 bases respectively, with 8 bases between them. Per germline, CDR1 DFQATT and CDR2 SNEGSKA (reference sequence). The PCR used 60 Vbeta and 13 Jbeta primers. The method was immunoSEQ multiplex PCR; TCRdb's version includes in-frame clones alone and lacks a portion of them. This table has under 200,000 clones, approximately 80% appearing once. The chain has TRBV20-1 and TRBJ2-7; TRBD1 might be the D (5 bases). The origin of this receptor is a man aged 30 to 39 in good health and CMV-seronegative. Sequenced: PBMCs. The CDR3 DNA is TGCAGTGCCCAGGGCCCCTACGAGCAGTACTTC. Protein sequence: CSAQGPYEQYF.